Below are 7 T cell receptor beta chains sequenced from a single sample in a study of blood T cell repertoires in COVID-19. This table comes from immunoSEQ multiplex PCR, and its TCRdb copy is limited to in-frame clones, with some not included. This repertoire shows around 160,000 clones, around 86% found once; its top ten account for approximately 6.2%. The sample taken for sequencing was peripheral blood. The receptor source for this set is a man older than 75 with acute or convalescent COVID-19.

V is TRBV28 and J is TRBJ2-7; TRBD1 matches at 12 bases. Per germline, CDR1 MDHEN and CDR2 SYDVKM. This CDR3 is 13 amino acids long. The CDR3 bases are TGTGCTCAGGGGGACAGGGGGCGCGGCGAGCAGTACTTC. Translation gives CAQGDRGRGEQYF.

CDR3 nucleotide sequence: TGTGCCAGCAGCTGGAAGGACAGCTATGGCTACACCTTC. Amino acids: CASSWKDSYGYTF. This sequence joins TRBV5-8 and TRBJ1-2; weak D call: TRBD1 (6 bases). Trimming stripped 3 bases from V and 4 bases from J, with 10 bases between. The CDR3 spans 13 residues. Per germline, CDR1 SGHTS and CDR2 YDEGEE. Using reference TRBV5-8 and TRBJ1-2 for the parts outside the CDR3, the full variable domain is EAGVTQSPTHLIKTRGQQATLRCSPISGHTSVYWYQQALGLGLQFLLWYDEGEERNRGNFPPRFSGRQFPNYSSELNVNALELEDSALYLCASSWKDSYGYTFGSGTRLTVV.

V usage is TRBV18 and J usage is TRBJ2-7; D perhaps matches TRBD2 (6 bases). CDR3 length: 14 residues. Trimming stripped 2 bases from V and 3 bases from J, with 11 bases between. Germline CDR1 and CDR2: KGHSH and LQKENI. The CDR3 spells CASSPAGPRYEQYF. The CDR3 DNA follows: TGTGCCAGCTCACCAGCGGGACCGCGCTACGAGCAGTACTTC.

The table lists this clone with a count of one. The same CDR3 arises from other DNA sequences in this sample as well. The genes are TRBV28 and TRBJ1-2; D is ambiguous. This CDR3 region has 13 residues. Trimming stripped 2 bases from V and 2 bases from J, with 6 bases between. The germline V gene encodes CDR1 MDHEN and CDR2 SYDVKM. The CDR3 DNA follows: TGTGCCAGCAGTTTAGGGCAGAACTATGGCTACACCTTC. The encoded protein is CASSLGQNYGYTF.

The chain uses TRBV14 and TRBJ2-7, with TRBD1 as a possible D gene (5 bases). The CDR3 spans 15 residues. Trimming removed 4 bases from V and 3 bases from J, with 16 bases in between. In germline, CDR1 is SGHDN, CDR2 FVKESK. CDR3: CASSRRFSGIYEQYF. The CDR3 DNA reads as TGTGCCAGCAGCCGCCGCTTCTCAGGGATCTACGAGCAGTACTTC.

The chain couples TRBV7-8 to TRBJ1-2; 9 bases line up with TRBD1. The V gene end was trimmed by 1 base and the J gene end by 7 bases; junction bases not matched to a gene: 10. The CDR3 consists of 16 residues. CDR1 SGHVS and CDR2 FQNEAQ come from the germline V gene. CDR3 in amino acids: CASSLGPSTGGGGYTF. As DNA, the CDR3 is TGTGCCAGCAGCTTAGGGCCCTCCACAGGGGGCGGTGGCTACACCTTC.

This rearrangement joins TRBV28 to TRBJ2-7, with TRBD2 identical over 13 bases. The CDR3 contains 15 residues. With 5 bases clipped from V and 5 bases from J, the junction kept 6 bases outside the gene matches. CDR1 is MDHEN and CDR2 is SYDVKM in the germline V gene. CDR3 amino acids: CASSRTGLAGDEQYF. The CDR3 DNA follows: TGTGCCAGCAGTCGCACCGGACTAGCGGGAGACGAGCAGTACTTC.